This T cell receptor (beta chain) derives from a study of blood T cells in healthy people across ages. Study information: Template switching retrieved approximately one barcoded beta molecule for each two T cells. Study results and limitations: Significant beta diversity loss was already apparent by age approximately 38, declining roughly linearly.

Points on this clonotype: No antigen is known for it.

A sample-barcoded 5' primer and a J-beta primer mix were used in a second PCR of about 7 to 12 cycles. In TCRdb, the 5' RACE reads were re-called with MiXCR into one record per CDR3 protein. The sample records 1.8 million or so distinct CDR3 sequences, about two fifths being singletons. The receptor comes from a human donor in good health. The specimen sequenced was blood.

The CDR3 DNA reads TGTGCCAGCACCCATCCCGGGACGGCTTACGAGCAGTACTTC. Protein product: CASTHPGTAYEQYF. The chain employs TRBV7-9 and TRBJ2-7; D is perhaps TRBD1 or TRBD2 (5 bases each). The length of the CDR3 is 14 residues. Trimming left V 7 bases short and J 4 bases short, with 17 bases between. Germline V gene sequence: CDR1 SEHNR, CDR2 FQNEAQ (reference sequence).